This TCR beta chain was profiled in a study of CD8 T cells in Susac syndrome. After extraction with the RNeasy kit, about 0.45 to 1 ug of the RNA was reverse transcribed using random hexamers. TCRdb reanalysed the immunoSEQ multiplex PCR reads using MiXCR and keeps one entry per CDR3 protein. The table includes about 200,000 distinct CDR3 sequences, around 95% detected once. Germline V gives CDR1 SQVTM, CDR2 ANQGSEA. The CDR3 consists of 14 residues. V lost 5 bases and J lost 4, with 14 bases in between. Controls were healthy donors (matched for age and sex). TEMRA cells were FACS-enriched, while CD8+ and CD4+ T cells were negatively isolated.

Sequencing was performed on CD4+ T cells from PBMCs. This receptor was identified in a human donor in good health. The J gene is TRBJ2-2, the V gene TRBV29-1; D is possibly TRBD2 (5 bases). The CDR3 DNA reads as TGCAGCGTTCATAGTCCCGAGGGCACCGGGGAGCTGTTTTTT. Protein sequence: CSVHSPEGTGELFF.